This T cell receptor (beta chain) is from a study of T cells in Graves' hyperthyroidism and ophthalmopathy. Study-level points and caveats: Patients with ophthalmopathy were separated from those with stable hyperthyroidism by a 13 V-J model.

This clonotype has a count of ten or more. Its cognate antigen is unknown. With 2 bases clipped from V and 2 bases from J, the junction kept 10 bases outside the gene matches. The CDR3 has 16 amino acids. CDR1 and CDR2 from the germline V gene are DFQATT and SNEGSKA (reference sequence). Uncontrolled infection, other autoimmune disease, pregnancy or lactation disqualified patients from enrolment. Amplified regions were TCR beta CDR3 sequences from RNA transcripts. TCR CDR3 underwent first-round RT-PCR with the HTBI primer set. From the multiplex PCR reads, TCRdb called clonotypes with MiXCR, one entry per CDR3 protein. The sample lists 270,000 or so distinct CDR3 sequences; 12% to 15% were seen once.

The sequence came from a woman aged 50 to 60 with Graves' hyperthyroidism that later progressed to Graves' ophthalmopathy. What was sequenced was blood. This sequence joins TRBV20-1 and TRBJ2-3; 7 nucleotides agree with TRBD2. CDR3 in amino acids: CSARRGRGGVTDTQYF. The CDR3, as DNA: TGCAGTGCTAGACGGGGGAGGGGCGGGGTCACAGATACGCAGTATTTT.